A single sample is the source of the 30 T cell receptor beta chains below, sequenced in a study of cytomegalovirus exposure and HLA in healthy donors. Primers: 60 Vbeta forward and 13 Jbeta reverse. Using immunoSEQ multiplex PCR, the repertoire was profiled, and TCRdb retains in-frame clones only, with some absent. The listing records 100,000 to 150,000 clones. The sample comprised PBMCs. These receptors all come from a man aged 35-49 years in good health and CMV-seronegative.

The CDR3 DNA is TGTGCCAGCAGTGTAAACAGGGACCTACCGGCTTTCTTT. This codes for CASSVNRDLPAFF. This chain uses TRBV2 with TRBJ1-1, with D maybe TRBD1 (6 bases). Trimming left V 4 bases short and J 11 bases short, with 17 bases between. The CDR3 runs to 13 residues. The V gene's germline CDR1 is SNHLY and CDR2 FYNNEI. Full variable domain (missing parts from reference TRBV2 and TRBJ1-1): EPEVTQTPSHQVTQMGQEVILRCVPISNHLYFYWYRQILGQKVEFLVSFYNNEISEKSEIFDDQFSVERPDGSNFTLKIRSTKLEDSAMYFCASSVNRDLPAFFGQGTRLTVV.

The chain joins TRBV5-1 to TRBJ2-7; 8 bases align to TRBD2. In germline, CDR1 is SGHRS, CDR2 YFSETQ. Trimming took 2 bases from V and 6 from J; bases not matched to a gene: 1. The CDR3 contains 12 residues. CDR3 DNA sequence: TGCGCCAGCAGCTTAAGCGGGAGCGAGCAGTACTTC. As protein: CASSLSGSEQYF. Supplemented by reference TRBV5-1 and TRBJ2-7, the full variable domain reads KAGVTQTPRYLIKTRGQQVTLSCSPISGHRSVSWYQQTPGQGLQFLFEYFSETQRNKGNFPGRFSGRQFSNSRSEMNVSTLELGDSALYLCASSLSGSEQYFGPGTRLTVT.

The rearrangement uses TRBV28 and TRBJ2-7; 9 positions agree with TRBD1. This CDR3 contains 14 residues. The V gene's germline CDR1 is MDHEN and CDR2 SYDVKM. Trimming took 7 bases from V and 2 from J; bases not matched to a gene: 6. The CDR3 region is CASNRQGVTYEQYF. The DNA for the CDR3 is TGTGCCAGCAACCGACAGGGGGTGACCTACGAGCAGTACTTC.

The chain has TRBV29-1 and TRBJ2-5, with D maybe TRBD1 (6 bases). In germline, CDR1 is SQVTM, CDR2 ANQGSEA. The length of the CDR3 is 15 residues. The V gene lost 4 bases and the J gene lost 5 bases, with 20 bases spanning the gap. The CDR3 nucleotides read TGCAGCGTTGGTAGTGGGGCAGGGGATGGGGAGACCCAGTACTTC. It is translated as CSVGSGAGDGETQYF.

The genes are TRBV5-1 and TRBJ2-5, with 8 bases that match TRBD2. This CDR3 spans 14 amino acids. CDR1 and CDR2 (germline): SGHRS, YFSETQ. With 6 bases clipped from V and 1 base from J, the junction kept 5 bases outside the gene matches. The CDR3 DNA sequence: TGCGCCAGCAAAGCAGGACTAGCCCAAGAGACCCAGTACTTC. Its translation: CASKAGLAQETQYF.

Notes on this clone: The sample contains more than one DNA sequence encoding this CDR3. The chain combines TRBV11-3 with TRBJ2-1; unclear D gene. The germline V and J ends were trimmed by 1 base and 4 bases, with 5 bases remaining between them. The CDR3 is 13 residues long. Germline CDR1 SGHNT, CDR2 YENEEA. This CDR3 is CASSLGLYNEQFF. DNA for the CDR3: TGTGCCAGCAGCTTAGGACTGTACAATGAGCAGTTCTTC. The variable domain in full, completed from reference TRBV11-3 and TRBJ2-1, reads EAGVVQSPRYKIIEKKQPVAFWCNPISGHNTLYWYLQNLGQGPELLIRYENEEAVDDSQLPKDRFSAERLKGVDSTLKIQPAELGDSAVYLCASSLGLYNEQFFGPGTRLTVL.

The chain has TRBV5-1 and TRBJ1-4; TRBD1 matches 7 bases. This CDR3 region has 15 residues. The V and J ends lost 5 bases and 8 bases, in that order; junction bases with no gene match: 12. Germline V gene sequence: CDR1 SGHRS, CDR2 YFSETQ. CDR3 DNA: TGCGCCAGCAGGCCCCTGACAGGGCAAGAGGAAAAACTGTTTTTT. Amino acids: CASRPLTGQEEKLFF.

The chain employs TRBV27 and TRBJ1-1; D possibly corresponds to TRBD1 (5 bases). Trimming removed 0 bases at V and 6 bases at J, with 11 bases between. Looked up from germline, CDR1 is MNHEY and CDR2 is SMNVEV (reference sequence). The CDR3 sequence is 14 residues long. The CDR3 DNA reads TGTGCCAGCAGTTTATCCCAGGGTCGGCCTGAAGCTTTCTTT. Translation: CASSLSQGRPEAFF.

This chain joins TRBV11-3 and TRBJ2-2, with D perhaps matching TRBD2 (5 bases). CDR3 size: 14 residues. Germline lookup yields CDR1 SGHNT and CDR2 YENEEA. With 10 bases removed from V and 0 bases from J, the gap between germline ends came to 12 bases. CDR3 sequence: CATRPLANTGELFF. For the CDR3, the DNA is TGTGCCACCCGTCCACTAGCGAACACCGGGGAGCTGTTTTTT.

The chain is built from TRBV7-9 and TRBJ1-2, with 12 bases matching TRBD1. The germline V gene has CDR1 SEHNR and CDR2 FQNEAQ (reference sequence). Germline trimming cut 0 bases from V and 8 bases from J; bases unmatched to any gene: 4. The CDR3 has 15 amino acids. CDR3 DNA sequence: TGTGCCAGCAGCTTAGCGGGACAGGGGGCAAGGGGCTACACCTTC. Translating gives CASSLAGQGARGYTF.

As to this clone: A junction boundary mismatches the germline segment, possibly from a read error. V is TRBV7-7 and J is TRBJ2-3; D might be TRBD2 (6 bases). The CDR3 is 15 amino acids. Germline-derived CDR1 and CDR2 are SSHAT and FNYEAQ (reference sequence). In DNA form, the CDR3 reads TGTGCTAGCAGCCCCGGGACTGCCGCACAAGATACGCAGTATTTT. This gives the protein CASSPGTAAQDTQYF. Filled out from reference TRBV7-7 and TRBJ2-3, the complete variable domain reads GAGVSQSPRYKVTKRGQDVTLRCDPISSHATLYWYQQALGQGPEFLTYFNYEAQPDKSGLPSDRFSAERPEGSISTLTIQRTEQRDSAMYRCASSPGTAAQDTQYFGPGTRLTVL.

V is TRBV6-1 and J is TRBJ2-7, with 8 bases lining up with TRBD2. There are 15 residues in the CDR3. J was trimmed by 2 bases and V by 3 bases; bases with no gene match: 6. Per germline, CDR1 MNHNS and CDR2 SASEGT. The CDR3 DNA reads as TGTGCCAGCAGTGAGAACCCGGGACTAGCCTACGAGCAGTACTTC. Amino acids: CASSENPGLAYEQYF.

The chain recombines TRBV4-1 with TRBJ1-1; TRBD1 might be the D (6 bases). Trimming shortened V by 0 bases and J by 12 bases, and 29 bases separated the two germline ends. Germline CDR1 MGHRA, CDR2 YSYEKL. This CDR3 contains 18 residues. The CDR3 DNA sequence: TGCGCCAGCAGCCAAGACCCTCCCAGTACAGTAGGGGGTTCGGTAACTTTCTTT. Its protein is CASSQDPPSTVGGSVTFF.

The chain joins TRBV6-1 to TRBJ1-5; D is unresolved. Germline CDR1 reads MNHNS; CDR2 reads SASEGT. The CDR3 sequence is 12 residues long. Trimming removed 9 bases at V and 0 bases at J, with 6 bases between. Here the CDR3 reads CASGRSNQPQHF. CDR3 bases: TGTGCCAGTGGCCGTAGCAATCAGCCCCAGCATTTT.

CDR3 nucleotide sequence: TGTGCCAGCAGCTCGGAGGGACAGCCTGAAGCTTTCTTT. Its translation: CASSSEGQPEAFF. The chain recombines TRBV13 with TRBJ1-1; 7 nucleotides match TRBD1. Germline-derived CDR1 and CDR2 are PRHDT and FYEKMQ (reference sequence). The CDR3 has 13 amino acids. J gave up 6 bases and V 4 bases, and 5 bases lay outside the gene matches.

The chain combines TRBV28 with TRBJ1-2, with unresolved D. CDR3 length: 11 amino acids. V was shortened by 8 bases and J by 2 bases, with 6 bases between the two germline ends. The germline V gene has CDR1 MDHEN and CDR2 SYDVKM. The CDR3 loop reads CASYSNYGYTF. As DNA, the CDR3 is TGTGCCAGCTATTCCAACTATGGCTACACCTTC.

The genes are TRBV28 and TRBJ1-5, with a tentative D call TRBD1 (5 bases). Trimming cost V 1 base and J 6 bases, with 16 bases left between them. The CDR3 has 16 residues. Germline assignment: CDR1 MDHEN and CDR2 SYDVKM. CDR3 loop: CASSLSVRQGGQPQHF. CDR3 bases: TGTGCCAGCAGTTTATCCGTACGGCAGGGTGGTCAGCCCCAGCATTTT.

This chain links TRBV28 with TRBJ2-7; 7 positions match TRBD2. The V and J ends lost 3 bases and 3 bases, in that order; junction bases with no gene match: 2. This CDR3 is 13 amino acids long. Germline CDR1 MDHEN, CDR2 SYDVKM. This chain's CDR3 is CASSFGLGYEQYF. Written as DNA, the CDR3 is TGTGCCAGCAGTTTCGGACTAGGCTACGAGCAGTACTTC.

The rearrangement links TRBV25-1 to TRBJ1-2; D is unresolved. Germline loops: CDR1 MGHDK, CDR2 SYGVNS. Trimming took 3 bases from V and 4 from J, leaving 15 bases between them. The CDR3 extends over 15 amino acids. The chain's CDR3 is CASSESLPPPYGYTF. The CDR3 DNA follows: TGTGCCAGCAGTGAGTCCCTACCTCCTCCCTATGGCTACACCTTC.

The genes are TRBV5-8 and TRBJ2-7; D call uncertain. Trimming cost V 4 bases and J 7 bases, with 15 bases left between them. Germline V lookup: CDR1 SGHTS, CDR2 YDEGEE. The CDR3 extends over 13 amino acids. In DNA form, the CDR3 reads TGTGCCAGCAGCCCCCTTCGGCCGAGGGAGCAGTACTTC. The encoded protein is CASSPLRPREQYF. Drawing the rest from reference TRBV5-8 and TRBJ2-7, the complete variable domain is EAGVTQSPTHLIKTRGQQATLRCSPISGHTSVYWYQQALGLGLQFLLWYDEGEERNRGNFPPRFSGRQFPNYSSELNVNALELEDSALYLCASSPLRPREQYFGPGTRLTVT.

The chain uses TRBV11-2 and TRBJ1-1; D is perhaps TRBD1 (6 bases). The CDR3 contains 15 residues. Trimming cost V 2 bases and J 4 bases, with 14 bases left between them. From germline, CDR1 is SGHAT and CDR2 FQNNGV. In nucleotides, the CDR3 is TGTGCCAGCAGCTTAAGAGGACGGGGGGCCACTGAAGCTTTCTTT. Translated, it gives CASSLRGRGATEAFF.

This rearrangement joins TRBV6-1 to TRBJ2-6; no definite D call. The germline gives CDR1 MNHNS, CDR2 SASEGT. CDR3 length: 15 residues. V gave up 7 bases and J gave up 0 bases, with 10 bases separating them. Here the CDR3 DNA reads TGTGCCAGCACCCCTACGAGCTCTGGGGCCAACGTCCTGACTTTC. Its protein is CASTPTSSGANVLTF.

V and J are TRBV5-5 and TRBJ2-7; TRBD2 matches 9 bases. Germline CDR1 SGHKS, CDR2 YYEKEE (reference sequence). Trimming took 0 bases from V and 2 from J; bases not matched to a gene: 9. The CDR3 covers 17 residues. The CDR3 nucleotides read TGTGCCAGCAGCTTGGAGTATGGCGGCGGGGGGGCCTACGAGCAGTACTTC. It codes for CASSLEYGGGGAYEQYF.

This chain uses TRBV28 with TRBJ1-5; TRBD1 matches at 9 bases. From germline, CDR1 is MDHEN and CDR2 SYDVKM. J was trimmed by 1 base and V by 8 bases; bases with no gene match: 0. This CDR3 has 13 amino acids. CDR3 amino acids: CASGTGSNQPQHF. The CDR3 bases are TGTGCCAGCGGGACAGGGAGCAATCAGCCCCAGCATTTT.

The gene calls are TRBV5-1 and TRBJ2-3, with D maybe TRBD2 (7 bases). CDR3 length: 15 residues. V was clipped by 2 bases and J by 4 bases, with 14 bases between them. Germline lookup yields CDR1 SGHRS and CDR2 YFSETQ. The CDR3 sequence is CASSLQGGRADTQYF. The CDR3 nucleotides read TGCGCCAGCAGCTTACAGGGAGGGAGGGCAGATACGCAGTATTTT.

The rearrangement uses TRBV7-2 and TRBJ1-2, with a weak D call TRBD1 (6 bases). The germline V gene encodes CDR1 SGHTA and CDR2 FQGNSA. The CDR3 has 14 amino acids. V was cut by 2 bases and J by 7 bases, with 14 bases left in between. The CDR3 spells CASSLLPGVGGYTF. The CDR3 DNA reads TGTGCCAGCAGCTTATTACCAGGGGTCGGTGGCTACACCTTC.

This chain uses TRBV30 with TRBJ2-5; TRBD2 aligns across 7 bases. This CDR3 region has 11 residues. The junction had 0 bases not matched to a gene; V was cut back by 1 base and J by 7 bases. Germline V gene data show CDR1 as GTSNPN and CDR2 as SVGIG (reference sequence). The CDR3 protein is CAWSGGGTQYF. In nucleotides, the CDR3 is TGTGCCTGGAGTGGGGGGGGGACCCAGTACTTC.

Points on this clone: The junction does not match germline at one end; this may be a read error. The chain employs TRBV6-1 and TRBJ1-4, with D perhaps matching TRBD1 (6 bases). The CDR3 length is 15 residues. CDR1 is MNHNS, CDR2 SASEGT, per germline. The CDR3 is CASREGGQPNEKLFF. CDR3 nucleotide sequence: TGTGCCAGCAGAGAAGGGGGGCAGCCTAATGAAAAACTGTTTTTT.

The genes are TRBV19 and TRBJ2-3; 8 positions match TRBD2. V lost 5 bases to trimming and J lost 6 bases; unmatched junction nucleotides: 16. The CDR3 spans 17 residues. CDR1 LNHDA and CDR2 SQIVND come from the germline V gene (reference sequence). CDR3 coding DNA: TGTGCCAGTAGTTCCAGACACGGGGGGGGGAAGATGGATACGCAGTATTTT. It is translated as CASSSRHGGGKMDTQYF.

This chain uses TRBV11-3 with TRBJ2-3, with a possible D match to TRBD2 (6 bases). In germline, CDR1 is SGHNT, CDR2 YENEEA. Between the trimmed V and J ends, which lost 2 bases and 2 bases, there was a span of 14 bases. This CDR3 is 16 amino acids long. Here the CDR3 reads CASSLSRAGLTDTQYF. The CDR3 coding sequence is TGTGCCAGCAGCTTAAGCCGAGCGGGCCTCACAGATACGCAGTATTTT.